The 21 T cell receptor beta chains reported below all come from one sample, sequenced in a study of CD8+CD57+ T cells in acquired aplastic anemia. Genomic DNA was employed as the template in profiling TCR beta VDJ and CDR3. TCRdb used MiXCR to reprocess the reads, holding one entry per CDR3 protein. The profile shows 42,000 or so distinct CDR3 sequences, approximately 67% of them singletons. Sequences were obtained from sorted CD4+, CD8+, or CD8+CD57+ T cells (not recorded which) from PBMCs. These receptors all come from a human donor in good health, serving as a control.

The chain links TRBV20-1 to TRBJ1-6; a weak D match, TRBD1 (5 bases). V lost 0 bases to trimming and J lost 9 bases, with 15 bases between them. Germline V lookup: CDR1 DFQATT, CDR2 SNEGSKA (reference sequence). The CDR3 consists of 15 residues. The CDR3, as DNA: TGCAGTGCTAGAGATCGGACAAGGGCCATTTCACCCCTCCACTTT. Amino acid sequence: CSARDRTRAISPLHF.

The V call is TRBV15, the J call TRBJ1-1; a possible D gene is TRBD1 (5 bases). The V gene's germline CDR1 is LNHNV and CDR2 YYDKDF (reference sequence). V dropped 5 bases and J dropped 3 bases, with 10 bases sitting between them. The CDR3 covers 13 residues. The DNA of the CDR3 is TGTGCCACCAGCTCAGGGCCCTACACTGAAGCTTTCTTT. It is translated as CATSSGPYTEAFF.

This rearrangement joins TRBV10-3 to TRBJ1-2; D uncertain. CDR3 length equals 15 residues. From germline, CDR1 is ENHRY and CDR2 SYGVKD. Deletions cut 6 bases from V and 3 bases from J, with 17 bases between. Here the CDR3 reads CAIRATLAIDYGYTF. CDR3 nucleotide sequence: TGTGCCATCAGAGCCACATTGGCCATTGACTATGGCTACACCTTC.

CDR3 sequence (DNA): TGCAGTGCTAGGGGGCTAGGATTGGGCGAGCAGTACTTC. Translated: CSARGLGLGEQYF. The chain is built from TRBV20-1 and TRBJ2-7, with a tentative D call TRBD1 (5 bases). V lost 3 bases and J lost 6, with 15 bases in between. Germline CDR1 and CDR2: DFQATT and SNEGSKA (reference sequence). The CDR3 length is 13 residues.

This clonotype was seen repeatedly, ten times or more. CDR3 nucleotide sequence: TGTGCCAGTAGTATAGCCCCGACAGGGGAGGAGAATGGCTACACCTTC. This sequence encodes CASSIAPTGEENGYTF. The rearrangement uses TRBV19 and TRBJ1-2; TRBD1 matches 8 bases. CDR1 is LNHDA and CDR2 is SQIVND in the germline V gene (reference sequence). The junction had 10 bases not matched to a gene; V was cut back by 1 base and J by 6 bases. The CDR3 is 16 amino acids. Full variable domain (remainder filled in from reference TRBV19 and TRBJ1-2): DGGITQSPKYLFRKEGQNVTLSCEQNLNHDAMYWYRQDPGQGLRLIYYSQIVNDFQKGDIAEGYSVSREKKESFPLTVTSAQKNPTAFYLCASSIAPTGEENGYTFGSGTRLTVV.

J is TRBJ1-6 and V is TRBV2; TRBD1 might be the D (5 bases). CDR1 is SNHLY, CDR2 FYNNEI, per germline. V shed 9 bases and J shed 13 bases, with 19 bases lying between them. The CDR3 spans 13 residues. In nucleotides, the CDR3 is TGTGCCAGTAGAGACAGCCAACTAAGTCCCCTCCACTTT. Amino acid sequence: CASRDSQLSPLHF.

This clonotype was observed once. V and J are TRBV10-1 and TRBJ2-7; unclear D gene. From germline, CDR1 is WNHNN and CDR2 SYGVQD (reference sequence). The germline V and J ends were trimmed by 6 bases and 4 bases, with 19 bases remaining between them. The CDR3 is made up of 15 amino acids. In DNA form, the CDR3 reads TGCGCCAGCAGCCCCGGTACTTGGCCAGGTTACGAGCAGTACTTC. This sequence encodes CASSPGTWPGYEQYF.

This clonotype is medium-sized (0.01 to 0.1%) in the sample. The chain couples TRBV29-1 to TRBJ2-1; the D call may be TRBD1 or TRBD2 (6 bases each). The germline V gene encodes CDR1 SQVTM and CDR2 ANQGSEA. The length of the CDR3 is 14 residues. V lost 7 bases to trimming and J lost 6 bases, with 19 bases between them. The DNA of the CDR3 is TGCAGCGCGAAGGGGGGTCCAAAAGGCAATGAGCAGTTCTTC. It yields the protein CSAKGGPKGNEQFF.

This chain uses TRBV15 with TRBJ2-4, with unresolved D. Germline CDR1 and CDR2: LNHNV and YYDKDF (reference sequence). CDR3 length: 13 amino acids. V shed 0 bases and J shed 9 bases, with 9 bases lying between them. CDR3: CATSRDQLGIQYF. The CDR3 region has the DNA TGTGCCACCAGCAGAGATCAATTGGGCATTCAGTACTTC.

CDR3 loop: CASRTAGVSTDTQYF. CDR3 nucleotides: TGTGCCAGCAGAACCGCAGGGGTGAGCACAGATACGCAGTATTTT. The chain uses TRBV2 and TRBJ2-3, with D perhaps TRBD1 (6 bases). V lost 6 bases, J lost 0 bases, and 13 bases lay in between. The CDR3 loop spans 15 amino acids. The germline gives CDR1 SNHLY, CDR2 FYNNEI.

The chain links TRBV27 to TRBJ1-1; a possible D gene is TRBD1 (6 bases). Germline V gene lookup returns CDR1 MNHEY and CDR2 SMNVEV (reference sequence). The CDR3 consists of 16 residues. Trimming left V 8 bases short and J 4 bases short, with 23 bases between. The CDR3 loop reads CASSLLGGWSSTEAFF. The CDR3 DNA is TGTGCCAGCTCCCTATTAGGGGGTTGGTCAAGCACTGAAGCTTTCTTT.

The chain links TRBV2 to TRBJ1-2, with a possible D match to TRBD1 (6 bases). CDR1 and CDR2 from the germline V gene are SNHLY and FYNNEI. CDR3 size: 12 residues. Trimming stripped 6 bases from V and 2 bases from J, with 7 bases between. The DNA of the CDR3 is TGTGCCAGCAGAGACAGGAACTATGGCTACACCTTC. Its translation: CASRDRNYGYTF. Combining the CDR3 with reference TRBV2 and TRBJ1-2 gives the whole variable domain EPEVTQTPSHQVTQMGQEVILRCVPISNHLYFYWYRQILGQKVEFLVSFYNNEISEKSEIFDDQFSVERPDGSNFTLKIRSTKLEDSAMYFCASRDRNYGYTFGSGTRLTVV.

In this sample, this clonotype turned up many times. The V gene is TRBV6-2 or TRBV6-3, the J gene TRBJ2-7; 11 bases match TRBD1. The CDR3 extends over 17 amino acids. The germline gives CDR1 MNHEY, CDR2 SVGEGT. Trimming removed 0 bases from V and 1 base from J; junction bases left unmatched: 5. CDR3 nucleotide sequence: TGTGCCAGCAGTTACTCCTCCCGGGACAGGGGGTCCTACGAGCAGTACTTC. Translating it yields CASSYSSRDRGSYEQYF.

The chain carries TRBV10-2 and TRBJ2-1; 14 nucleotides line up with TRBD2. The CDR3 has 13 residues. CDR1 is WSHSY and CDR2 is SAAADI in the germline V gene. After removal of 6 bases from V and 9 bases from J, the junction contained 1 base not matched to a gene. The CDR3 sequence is CASRGLAGVEQFF. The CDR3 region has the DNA TGCGCCAGCAGGGGACTAGCGGGAGTTGAGCAGTTCTTC.

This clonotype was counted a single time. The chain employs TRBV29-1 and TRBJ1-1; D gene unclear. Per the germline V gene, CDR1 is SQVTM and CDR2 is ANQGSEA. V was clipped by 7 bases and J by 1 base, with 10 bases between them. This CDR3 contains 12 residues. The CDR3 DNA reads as TGCAGCGGGACCGGGCCGAACACTGAAGCTTTCTTT. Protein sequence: CSGTGPNTEAFF.

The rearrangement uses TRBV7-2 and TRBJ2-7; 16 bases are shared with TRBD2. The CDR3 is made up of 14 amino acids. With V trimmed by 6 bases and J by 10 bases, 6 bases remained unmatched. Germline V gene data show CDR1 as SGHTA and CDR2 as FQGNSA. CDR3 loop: CASRPGLAGGGQYF. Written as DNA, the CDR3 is TGTGCCAGCAGGCCGGGACTAGCGGGAGGGGGACAGTACTTC.

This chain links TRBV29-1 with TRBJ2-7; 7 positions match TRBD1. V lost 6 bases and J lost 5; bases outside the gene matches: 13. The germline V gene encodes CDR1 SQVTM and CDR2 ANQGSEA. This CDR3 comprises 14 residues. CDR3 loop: CSVQTGTVSDEQYF. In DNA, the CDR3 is TGCAGCGTCCAGACCGGGACAGTGAGCGACGAGCAGTACTTC.

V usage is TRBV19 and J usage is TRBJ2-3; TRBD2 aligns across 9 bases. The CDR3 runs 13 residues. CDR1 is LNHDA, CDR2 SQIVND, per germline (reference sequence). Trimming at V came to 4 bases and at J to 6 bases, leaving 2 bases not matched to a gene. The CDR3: CASSTGTSDTQYF. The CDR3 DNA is TGTGCCAGTAGTACCGGGACTAGCGATACGCAGTATTTT. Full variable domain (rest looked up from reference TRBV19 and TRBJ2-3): DGGITQSPKYLFRKEGQNVTLSCEQNLNHDAMYWYRQDPGQGLRLIYYSQIVNDFQKGDIAEGYSVSREKKESFPLTVTSAQKNPTAFYLCASSTGTSDTQYFGPGTRLTVL.

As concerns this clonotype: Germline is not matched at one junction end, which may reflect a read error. CDR3 in amino acids: CATSDGIEQETQYF. The CDR3 bases are TGCGCCACCAGTGATGGCATCGAGCAAGAGACCCAGTACTTC. This chain joins TRBV24-1 and TRBJ2-5; D remains ambiguous. CDR1 is KGHDR, CDR2 SFDVKD, per germline. The CDR3 loop spans 14 amino acids.

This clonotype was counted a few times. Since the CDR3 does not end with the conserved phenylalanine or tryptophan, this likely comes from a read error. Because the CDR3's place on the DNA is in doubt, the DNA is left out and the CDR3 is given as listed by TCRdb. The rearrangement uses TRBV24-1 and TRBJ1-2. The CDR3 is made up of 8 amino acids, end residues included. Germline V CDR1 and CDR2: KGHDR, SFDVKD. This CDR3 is CATSPPAR.

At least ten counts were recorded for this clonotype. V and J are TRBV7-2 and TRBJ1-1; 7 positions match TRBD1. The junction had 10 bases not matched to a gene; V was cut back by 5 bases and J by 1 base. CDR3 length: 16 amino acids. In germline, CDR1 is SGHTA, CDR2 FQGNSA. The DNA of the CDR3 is TGTGCCAGCAGCCCCCGGCAGGGGGAGGCGAACACTGAAGCTTTCTTT. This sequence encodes CASSPRQGEANTEAFF.